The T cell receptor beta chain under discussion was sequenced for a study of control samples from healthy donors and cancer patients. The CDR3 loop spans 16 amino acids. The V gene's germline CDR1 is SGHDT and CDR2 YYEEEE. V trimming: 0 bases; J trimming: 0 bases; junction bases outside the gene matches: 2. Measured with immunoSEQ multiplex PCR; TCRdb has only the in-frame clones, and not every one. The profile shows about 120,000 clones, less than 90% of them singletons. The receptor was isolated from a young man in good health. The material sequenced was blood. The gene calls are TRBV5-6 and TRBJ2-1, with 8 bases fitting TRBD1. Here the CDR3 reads CASSLEQGDSYNEQFF. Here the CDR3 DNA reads TGTGCCAGCAGCTTGGAACAGGGGGACTCCTACAATGAGCAGTTCTTC.